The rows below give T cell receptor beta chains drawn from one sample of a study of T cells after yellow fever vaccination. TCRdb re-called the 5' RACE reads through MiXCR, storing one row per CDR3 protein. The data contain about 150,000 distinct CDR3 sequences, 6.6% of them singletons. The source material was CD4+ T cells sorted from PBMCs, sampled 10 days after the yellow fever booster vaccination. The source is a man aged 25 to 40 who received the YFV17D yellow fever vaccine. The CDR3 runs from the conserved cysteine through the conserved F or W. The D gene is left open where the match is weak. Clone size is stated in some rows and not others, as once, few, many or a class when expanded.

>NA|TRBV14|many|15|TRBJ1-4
TGTGCCAGCAGCCAACAAGGCGCAACTAATGAAAAACTGTTTTTT
CASSQQGATNEKLFF
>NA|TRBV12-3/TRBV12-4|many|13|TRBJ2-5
TGTGCCAGCAGTTCAACAGGGAGAGAGACCCAGTACTTC
CASSSTGRETQYF
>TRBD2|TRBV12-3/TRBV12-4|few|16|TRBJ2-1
TGTGCCAGCAGTTTAGAGAGCGGGGGGGGTTACAATGAGCAGTTCTTC
CASSLESGGGYNEQFF
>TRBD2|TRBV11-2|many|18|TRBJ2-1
TGTGCCAGCAGCTCTACAAAAGCCGCTAGCGGGCGAAACAATGAGCAGTTCTTC
CASSSTKAASGRNNEQFF
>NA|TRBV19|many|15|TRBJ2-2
TGTGCCAGTAGTATTGGCGGTCGGGGCACCGGGGAGCTGTTTTTT
CASSIGGRGTGELFF
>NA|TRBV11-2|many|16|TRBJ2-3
TGTGCCAGCAGCTTAGTAACGGGAGCCAGCACAGATACGCAGTATTTT
CASSLVTGASTDTQYF
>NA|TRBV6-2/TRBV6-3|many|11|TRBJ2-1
TGTGCCAGCAGCCCGGGGGTCAAGCAGTTCTTC
CASSPGVKQFF
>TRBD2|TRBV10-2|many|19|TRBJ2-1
TGCGCCAGCAGTAGTCTTCCCGGGACTAGTGGGAGGACAATCCATGAGCAGTTCTTC
CASSSLPGTSGRTIHEQFF
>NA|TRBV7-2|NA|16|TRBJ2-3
TGTGCCAGCAGGCTGGCACGCGACCCCCGGGCAGATACGCAGTATTTT
CASRLARDPRADTQYF
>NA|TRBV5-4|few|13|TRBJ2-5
TGTGCCAGCAGCCCAGGCGGCCAAGAGACCCAGTACTTC
CASSPGGQETQYF
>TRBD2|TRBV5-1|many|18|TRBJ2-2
TGCGCCAGCAGCCGTGAGATGACTAGCGGTTCTCCCAAGGGGGAGCTGTTTTTT
CASSREMTSGSPKGELFF
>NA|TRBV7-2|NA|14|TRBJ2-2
TGTGCCAGCAATCATGGCTCGAACACCGGGGAGCTGTTTTTT
CASNHGSNTGELFF
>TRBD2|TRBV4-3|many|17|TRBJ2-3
TGCGCCAGCAGCCGGATGACTAGCGGGATCAACACAGATACGCAGTATTTT
CASSRMTSGINTDTQYF
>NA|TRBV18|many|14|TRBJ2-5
TGTGCCAGCTCCCCTTTGCGAGGGTTTGAAACCCAGTACTTC
CASSPLRGFETQYF
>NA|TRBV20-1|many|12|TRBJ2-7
TGCAGTGCTAGAGCGAGGGTCTACGAGCAGTACTTC
CSARARVYEQYF
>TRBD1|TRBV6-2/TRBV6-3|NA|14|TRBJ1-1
TGTGCCAGCAGTTACGTGACAGGGGGCGCGTGGTCTTTCTTT
CASSYVTGGAWSFF
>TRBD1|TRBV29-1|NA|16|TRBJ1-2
TGCAGCGTTGAAGAGGCGGGACAGTTCACCCCCTATGGCTACACCTTC
CSVEEAGQFTPYGYTF
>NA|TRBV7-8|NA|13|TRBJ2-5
TGTGCCAGCAGCCCGCCCAGGTGGGAGACCCAGTACTTC
CASSPPRWETQYF
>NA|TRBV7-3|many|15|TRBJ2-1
TGTGCCAGCAGCTTAAGCAGGGATAGCACCGGTGAGCAGTTCTTC
CASSLSRDSTGEQFF
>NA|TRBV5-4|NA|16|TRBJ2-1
TGTGCCAGCAGCCGCCTGGGGGCGGAGTACTACAATGAGCAGTTCTTC
CASSRLGAEYYNEQFF
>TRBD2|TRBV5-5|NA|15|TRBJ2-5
TGTGCCAGCAGCGTGGGGATAGCGGGAGGAGAGACCCAGTACTTC
CASSVGIAGGETQYF
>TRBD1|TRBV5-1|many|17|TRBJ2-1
TGCGCCACCGAGGGTTACGGGACAGACCACTCCTACAATGAGCAGTTCTTC
CATEGYGTDHSYNEQFF
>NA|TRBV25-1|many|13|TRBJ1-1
TGTGCCAGCAGGGATGGGATGAACACTGAAGCTTTCTTT
CASRDGMNTEAFF
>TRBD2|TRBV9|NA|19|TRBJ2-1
TGTGCCAGCAGCTCCCCCGGGACTAGCGGGAGGGTCTCCTACAATGAGCAGTTCTTC
CASSSPGTSGRVSYNEQFF
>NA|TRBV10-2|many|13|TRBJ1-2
TGCGCCAGCAGTGAGTTCGTTAACTATGGCTACACCTTC
CASSEFVNYGYTF
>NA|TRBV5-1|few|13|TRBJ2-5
TGCGCCAGCAGTGGGGGAGAGCAAGAGACCCAGTACTTC
CASSGGEQETQYF
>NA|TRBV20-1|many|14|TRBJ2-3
TGCAGTGCCCTCAATCTTCTGCGCACAGATACGCAGTATTTT
CSALNLLRTDTQYF
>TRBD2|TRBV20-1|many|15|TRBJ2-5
TGCAGTGCTAGAGATTTTCTCGGGGGGATGGAGACCCAGTACTTC
CSARDFLGGMETQYF
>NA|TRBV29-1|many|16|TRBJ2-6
TGCAGCGTTGGACCTCACCAAGGTGGGGCGGCCAACGTCCTGACTTTC
CSVGPHQGGAANVLTF
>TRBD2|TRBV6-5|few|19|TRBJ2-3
TGTGCCAGCAGTTACTCGCGGGGGACTAGCGGGAGCGTAAGGAATACGCAGTATTTT
CASSYSRGTSGSVRNTQYF
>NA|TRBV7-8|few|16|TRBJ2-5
TGTGCCAGCAGCCAAGGGGGGGCAGAACGACCGGAGACCCAGTACTTC
CASSQGGAERPETQYF
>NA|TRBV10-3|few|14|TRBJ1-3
TGTGCCACCCAATCTATTTCCTCTGGAAACACCATATATTTT
CATQSISSGNTIYF
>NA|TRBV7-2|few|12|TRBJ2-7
TGTGCCAGCACCCTAGGGACTTACGAGCAGTACTTC
CASTLGTYEQYF
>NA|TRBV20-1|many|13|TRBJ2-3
TGCAGTGCCTTAGGCGGTCAGGTGGATACGCAGTATTTT
CSALGGQVDTQYF
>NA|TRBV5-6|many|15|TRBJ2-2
TGTGCCAGCAGCCGTGGGGCGGTGAACACCGGGGAGCTGTTTTTT
CASSRGAVNTGELFF
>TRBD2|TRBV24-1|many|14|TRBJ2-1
TGTGCCACCAGTGATGCACGAGCGGGACCCCTGCAGTTCTTC
CATSDARAGPLQFF
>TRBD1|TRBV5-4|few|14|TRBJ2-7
TGTGCCAGCAGCTCGGGACAGGGGGCTTACGAGCAGTACTTC
CASSSGQGAYEQYF
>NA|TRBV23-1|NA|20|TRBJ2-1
TGCGCCAGCAGTATGCGGAAGGGCTCGCACCGCACCCGAACTTGGAATGAGCAGTTCTTC
CASSMRKGSHRTRTWNEQFF
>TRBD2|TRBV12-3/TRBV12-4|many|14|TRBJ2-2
TGTGCCAGCTCCCCGGGGGGGGACACCGGGGAGCTGTTTTTT
CASSPGGDTGELFF
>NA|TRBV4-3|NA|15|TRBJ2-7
TGCGCCAGCAGCCAAGATTTGCGGGGAACCTACGAGCAGTACTTC
CASSQDLRGTYEQYF
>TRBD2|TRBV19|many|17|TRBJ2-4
TGTGCCAGTAGTCGAGGCGGGGGAATACTAGCCAAAAACATTCAGTACTTC
CASSRGGGILAKNIQYF
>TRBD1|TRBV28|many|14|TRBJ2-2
TGTGCCAGCAGGCCTCAGGGGGCGGCCGGGGAGCTGTTTTTT
CASRPQGAAGELFF
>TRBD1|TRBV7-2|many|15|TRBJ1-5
TGTGCCAGCAGCTCGACAGGGGGTAGTTCTCAGCCCCAGCATTTT
CASSSTGGSSQPQHF
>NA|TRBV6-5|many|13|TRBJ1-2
TGTGCCAGCAGACGAGAGGTTTCTGCCGGCTACACCTTC
CASRREVSAGYTF
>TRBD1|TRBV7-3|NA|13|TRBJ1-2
TGTGCCAGCAGCGATACAGGGGGGTATGGCTACACCTTC
CASSDTGGYGYTF
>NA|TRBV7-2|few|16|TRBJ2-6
TGTGCCAGCAGTGGGGAGCCTAGCTCTGGGGCCAACGTCCTGACTTTC
CASSGEPSSGANVLTF
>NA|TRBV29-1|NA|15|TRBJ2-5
TGCAGCGTTGGGGTCAGCGGAGCAATCCAAGAGACCCAGTACTTC
CSVGVSGAIQETQYF
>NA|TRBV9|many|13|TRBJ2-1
TGTGCCAGCAGCGTAGCAGTACAGGGCTTTGAGTTCTTC
CASSVAVQGFEFF
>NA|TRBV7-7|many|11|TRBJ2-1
TGTGCTAGCAGCCGAGGACCAGACCCGTTCTTC
CASSRGPDPFF
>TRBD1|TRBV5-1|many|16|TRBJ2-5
TGCGCCAGCAGCTTGGTAAGGACAGGGTCCCAAGAGACCCAGTACTTC
CASSLVRTGSQETQYF
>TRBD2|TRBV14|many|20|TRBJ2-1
TGTGCCAGCAGCCAAGACGGACTAGCGGGAGTGTTGCTCGAATACAATGAGCAGTTCTTC
CASSQDGLAGVLLEYNEQFF
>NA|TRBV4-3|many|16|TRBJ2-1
TGCGCCAGCAGCCAAGAGTACGCGTGGACTATCAATGAGCAGTTCTTC
CASSQEYAWTINEQFF
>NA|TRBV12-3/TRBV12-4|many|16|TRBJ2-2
TGTGCCAGCAGCCCCCCTACGGGAGAGGTCACCGGGGAGCTGTTTTTT
CASSPPTGEVTGELFF
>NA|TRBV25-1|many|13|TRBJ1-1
TGTGCCAGTAAACGTGGACAGAACACTGAAGCTTTCTTT
CASKRGQNTEAFF
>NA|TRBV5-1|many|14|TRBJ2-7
TGCGCCAGCAGCTTGGAGGGCCCAGCCTACGAGCAGTACTTC
CASSLEGPAYEQYF